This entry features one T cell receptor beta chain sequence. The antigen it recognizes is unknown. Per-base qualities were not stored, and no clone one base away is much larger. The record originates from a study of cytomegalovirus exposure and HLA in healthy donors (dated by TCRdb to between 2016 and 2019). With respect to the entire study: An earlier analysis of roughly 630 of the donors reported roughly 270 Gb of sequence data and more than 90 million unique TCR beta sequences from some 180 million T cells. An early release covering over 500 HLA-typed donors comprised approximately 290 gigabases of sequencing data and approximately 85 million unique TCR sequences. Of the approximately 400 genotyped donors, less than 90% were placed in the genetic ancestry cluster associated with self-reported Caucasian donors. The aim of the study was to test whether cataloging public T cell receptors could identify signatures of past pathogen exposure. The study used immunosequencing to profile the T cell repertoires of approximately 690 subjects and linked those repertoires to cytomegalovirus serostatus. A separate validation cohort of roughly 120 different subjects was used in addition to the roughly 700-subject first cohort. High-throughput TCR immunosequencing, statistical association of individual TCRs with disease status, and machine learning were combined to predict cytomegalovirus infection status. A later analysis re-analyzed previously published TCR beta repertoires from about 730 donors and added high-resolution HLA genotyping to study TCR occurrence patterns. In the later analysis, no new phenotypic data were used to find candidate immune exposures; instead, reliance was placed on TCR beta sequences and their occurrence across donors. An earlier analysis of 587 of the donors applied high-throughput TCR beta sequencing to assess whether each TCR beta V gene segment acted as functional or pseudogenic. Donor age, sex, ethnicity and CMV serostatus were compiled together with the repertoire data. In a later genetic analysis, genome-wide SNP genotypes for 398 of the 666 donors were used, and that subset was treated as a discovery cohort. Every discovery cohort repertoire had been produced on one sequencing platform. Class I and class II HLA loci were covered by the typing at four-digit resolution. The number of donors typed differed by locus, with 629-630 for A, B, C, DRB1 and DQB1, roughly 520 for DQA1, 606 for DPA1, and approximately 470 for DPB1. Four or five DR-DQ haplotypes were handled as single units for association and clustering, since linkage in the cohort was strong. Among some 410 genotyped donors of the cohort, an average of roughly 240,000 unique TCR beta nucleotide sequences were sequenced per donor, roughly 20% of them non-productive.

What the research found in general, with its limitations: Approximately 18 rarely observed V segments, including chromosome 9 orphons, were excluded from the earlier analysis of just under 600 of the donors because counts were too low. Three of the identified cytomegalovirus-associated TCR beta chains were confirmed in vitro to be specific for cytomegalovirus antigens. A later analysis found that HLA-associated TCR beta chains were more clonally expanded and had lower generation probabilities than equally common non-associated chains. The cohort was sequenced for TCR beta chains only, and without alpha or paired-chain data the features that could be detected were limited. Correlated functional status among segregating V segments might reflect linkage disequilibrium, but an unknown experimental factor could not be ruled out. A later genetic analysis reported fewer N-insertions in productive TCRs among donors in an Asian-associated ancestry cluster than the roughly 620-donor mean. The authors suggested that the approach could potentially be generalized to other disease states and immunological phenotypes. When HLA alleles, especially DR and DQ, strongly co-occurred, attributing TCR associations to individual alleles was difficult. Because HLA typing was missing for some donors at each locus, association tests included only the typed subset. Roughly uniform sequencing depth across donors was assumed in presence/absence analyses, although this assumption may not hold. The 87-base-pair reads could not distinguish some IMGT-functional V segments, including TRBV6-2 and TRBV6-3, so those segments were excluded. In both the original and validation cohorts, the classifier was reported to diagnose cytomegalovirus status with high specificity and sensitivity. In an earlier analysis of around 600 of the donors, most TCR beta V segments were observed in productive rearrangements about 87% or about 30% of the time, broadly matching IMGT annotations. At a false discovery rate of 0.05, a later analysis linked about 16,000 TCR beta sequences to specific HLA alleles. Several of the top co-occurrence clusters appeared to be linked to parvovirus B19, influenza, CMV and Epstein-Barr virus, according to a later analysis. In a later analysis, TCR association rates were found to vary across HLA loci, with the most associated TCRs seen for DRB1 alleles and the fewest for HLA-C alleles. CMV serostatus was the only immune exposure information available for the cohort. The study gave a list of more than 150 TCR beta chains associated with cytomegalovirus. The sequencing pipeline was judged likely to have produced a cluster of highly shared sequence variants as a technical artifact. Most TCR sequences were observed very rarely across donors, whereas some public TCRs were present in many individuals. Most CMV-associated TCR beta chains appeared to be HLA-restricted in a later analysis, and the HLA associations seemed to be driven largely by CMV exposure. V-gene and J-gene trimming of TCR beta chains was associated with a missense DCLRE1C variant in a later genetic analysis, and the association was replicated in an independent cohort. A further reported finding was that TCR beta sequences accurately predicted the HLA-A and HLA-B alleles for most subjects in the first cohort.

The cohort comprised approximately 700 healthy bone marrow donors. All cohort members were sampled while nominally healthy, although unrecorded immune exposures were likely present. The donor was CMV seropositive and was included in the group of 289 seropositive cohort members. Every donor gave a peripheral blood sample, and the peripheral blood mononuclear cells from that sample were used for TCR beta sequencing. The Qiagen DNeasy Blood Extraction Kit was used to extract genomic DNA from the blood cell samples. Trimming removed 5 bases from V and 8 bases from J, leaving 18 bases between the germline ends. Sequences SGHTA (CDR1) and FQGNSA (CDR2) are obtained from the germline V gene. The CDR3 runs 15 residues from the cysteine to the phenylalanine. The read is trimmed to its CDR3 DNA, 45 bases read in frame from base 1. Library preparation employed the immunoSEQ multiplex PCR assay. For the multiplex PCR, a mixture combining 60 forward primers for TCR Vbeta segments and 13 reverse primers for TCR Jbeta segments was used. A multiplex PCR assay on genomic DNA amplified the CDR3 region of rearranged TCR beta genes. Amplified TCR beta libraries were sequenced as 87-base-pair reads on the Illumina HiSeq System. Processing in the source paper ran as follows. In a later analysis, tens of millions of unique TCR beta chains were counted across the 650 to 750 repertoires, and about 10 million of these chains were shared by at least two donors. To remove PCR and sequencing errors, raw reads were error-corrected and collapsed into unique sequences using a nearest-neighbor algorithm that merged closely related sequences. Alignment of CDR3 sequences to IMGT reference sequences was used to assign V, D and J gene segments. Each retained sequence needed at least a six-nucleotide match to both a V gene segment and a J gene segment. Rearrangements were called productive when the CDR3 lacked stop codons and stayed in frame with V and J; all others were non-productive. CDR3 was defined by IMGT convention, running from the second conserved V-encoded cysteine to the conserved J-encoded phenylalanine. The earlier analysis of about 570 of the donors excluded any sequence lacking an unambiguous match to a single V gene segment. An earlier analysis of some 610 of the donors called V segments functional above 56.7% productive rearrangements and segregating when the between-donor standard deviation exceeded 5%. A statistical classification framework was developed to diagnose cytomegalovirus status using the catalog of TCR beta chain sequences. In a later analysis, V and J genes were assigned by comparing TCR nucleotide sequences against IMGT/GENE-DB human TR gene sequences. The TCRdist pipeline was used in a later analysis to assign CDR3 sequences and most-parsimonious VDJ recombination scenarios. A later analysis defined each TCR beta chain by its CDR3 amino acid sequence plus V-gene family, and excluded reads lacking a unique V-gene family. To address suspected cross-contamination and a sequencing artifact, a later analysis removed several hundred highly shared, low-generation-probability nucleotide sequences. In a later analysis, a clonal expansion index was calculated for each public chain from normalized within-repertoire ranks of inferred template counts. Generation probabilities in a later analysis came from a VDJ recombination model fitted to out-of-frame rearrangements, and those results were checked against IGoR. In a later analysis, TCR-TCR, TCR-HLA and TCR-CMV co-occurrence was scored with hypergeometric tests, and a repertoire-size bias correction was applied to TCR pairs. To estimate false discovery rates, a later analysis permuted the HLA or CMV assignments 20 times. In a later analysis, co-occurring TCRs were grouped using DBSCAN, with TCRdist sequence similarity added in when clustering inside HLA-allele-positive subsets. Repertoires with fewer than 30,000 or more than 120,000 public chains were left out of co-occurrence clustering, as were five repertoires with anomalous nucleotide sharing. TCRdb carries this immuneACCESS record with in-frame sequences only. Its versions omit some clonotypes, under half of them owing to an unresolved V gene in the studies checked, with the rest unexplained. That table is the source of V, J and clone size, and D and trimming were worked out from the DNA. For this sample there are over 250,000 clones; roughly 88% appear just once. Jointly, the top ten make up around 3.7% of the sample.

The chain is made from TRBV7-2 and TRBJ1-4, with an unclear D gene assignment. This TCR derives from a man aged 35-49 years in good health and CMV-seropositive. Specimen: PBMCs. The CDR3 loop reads CASSRPAGNDEKLFF. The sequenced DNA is TGTGCCAGCAGCCGCCCCGCGGGGAACGACGAAAAACTGTTTTTT.